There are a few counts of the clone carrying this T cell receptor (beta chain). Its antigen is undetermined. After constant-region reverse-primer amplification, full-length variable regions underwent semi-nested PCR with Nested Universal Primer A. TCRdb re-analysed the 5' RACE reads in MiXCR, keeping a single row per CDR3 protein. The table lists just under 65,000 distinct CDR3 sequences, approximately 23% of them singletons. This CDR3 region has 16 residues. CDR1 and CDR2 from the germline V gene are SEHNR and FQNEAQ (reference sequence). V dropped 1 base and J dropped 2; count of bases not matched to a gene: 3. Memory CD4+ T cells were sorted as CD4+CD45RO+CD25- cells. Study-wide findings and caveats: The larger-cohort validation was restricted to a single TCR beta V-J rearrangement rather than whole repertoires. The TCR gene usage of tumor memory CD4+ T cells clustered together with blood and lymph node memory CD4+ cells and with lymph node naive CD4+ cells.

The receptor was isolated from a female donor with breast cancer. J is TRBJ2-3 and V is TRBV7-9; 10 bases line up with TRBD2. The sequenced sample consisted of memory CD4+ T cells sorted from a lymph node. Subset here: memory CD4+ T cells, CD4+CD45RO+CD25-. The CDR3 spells CASSLGTSGPTDTQYF. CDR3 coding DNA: TGTGCCAGCAGCTTAGGGACTAGCGGCCCCACAGATACGCAGTATTTT.